This T cell receptor beta chain was profiled in a study of shared clonotypes between healthy human individuals. The study's findings and limits: The study drew on few donors, limiting represented genetic and exposure-history diversity. Clonotypes not shared had lower generation probabilities than those common to all four donors.

A word on this clone: Its matching antigen is unknown.

Terminally differentiated effector memory CD45RA+ cells were excluded from the naive CD8 cells, which were CD45RO-negative and positively selected for CCR7. Each of the donors was a healthy adult who was HIV-negative and had not had a recent acute infection or vaccination. Some clones are missing from TCRdb's copy, which holds only in-frame ones; the method was immunoSEQ multiplex PCR. The sample contains about 580,000 clones, nearly 98% of which appear only once. Germline assignment: CDR1 MNHGY and CDR2 SAAAGT. This CDR3 comprises 17 residues. The V segment lost 6 bases and the J segment 3 bases; nucleotides outside the gene matches: 8.

What was sequenced was naive CD8+ T cells sorted from blood. The TCR comes from a man younger than 40 in good health. This rearrangement joins TRBV6-8 to TRBJ2-6; TRBD1 agrees at 10 bases. CDR3 sequence reads: CASRRRQGADGANVLTF. In DNA, the CDR3 is TGTGCCAGCAGACGGAGACAGGGGGCTGATGGGGCCAACGTCCTGACTTTC.